This T cell receptor beta chain was sequenced for a study of Graves' ophthalmopathy and Graves' hyperthyroidism. As the template, RNA transcripts were used to amplify TCR beta CDR3 regions. Scientists carried out first-round RT-PCR using HTBI primers and then a second-round multiplex PCR. TCRdb reprocessed the multiplex PCR reads via MiXCR and lists one record per CDR3 protein. Found here are about 220,000 distinct CDR3 sequences, about 22% of them singletons; the top ten hold more than 35%. V shed 8 bases and J shed 4 bases, with 12 bases lying between them. CDR1 and CDR2 (germline): MNHEY, SMNVEV (reference sequence). The CDR3 has 14 amino acids.

The V call is TRBV27, the J call TRBJ1-6, with a possible D match to TRBD1 (5 bases). Sequenced material: peripheral blood. The sequence was obtained from a woman between 45 and 65 years old with Graves' ophthalmopathy. CDR3: CASSTVKYNSPLHF. CDR3 nucleotides: TGTGCCAGCTCGACAGTTAAGTATAATTCACCCCTCCACTTT.